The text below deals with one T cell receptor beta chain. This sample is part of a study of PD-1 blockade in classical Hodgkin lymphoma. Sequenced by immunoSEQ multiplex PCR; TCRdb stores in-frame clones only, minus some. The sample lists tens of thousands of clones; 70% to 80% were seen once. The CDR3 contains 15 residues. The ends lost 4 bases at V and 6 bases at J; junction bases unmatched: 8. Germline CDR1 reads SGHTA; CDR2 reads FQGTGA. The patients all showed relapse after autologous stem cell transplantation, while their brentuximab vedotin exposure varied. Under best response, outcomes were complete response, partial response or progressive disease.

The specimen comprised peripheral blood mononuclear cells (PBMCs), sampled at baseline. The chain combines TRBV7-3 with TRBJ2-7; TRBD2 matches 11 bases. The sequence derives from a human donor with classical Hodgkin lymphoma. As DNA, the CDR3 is TGTGCCAGCAGCTATTCCGGGACTAGCGGTTCCGAGCAGTACTTC. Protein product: CASSYSGTSGSEQYF.